A selection of T cell receptor beta chains follows, all from one sample in a study of OX40 agonist ivuxolimab in advanced cancers. The assay was immunoSEQ multiplex PCR, and TCRdb's table has in-frame clones only and misses some. This table has 50,000 to 65,000 clones, approximately 84% appearing once. The input for sequencing was CD4+ or CD8+ T cells sorted from blood, taken in a trial of the OX40 agonist ivuxolimab. These receptors originate from an adult with an advanced solid tumor such as melanoma, head and neck, liver or kidney cancer. Each CDR3 is given with its conserved first and last residue. A D gene is named only where the DNA matches it firmly. Size tells how often a clone was seen (once, few, many) or the class of an expanded clone, and some rows leave it out.

J: TRBJ2-2; D: -; size: -; V: TRBV2; DNA: TGTGCCAGCAGGGAGGGGACAAACACCGGGGAGCTGTTTTTT; CDR3: CASREGTNTGELFF
J: TRBJ2-2; D: TRBD2; size: -; V: TRBV9; DNA: TGTGCCAGCAGAAAAGGGGGGGCTAGCGGGACCGGGGAGCTGTTTTTT; CDR3: CASRKGGASGTGELFF
J: TRBJ1-1; D: -; size: -; V: TRBV5-4; DNA: TGTGCCAGCAGCTTGGATACAGACACTGAAGCTTTCTTT; CDR3: CASSLDTDTEAFF
J: TRBJ2-5; D: -; size: -; V: TRBV15; DNA: TGTGCCACCAGCAACCGCCAATGGTACAGGGCGCAAGAGACCCAGTACTTC; CDR3: CATSNRQWYRAQETQYF
J: TRBJ2-7; D: -; size: few; V: TRBV14; DNA: TGTGCCAGCAGCCAGGGAACCGAGCAGTACTTC; CDR3: CASSQGTEQYF
J: TRBJ2-5; D: -; size: -; V: TRBV2; DNA: TGTGCCAGCAGAAGGGAGACCCAGTACTTC; CDR3: CASRRETQYF
J: TRBJ2-2; D: TRBD2; size: -; V: TRBV7-3; DNA: TGTGCCAGCAGCTCGGGACTAGCGACCGGGGAGCTGTTTTTT; CDR3: CASSSGLATGELFF
J: TRBJ2-7; D: TRBD1; size: once; V: TRBV6-5; DNA: TGTGCCAGCAGTCAAGGGACAGACTACGAGCAGTACTTC; CDR3: CASSQGTDYEQYF
J: TRBJ2-2; D: -; size: -; V: TRBV4-3; DNA: TGCGCCAGCAGCCAAGAGGGGCGCACCGGGGAGCTGTTTTTT; CDR3: CASSQEGRTGELFF
J: TRBJ2-3; D: -; size: once; V: TRBV10-3; DNA: TGTGCCATCAGTGAGTTAGGAGGCCCAGATACGCAGTATTTT; CDR3: CAISELGGPDTQYF
J: TRBJ2-6; D: -; size: -; V: TRBV30; DNA: TGTGCCTGGGACCCCTCTGGGGCCAACGTCCTGACTTTC; CDR3: CAWDPSGANVLTF
J: TRBJ2-1; D: TRBD2; size: -; V: TRBV6-5; DNA: TGTGCCAGCTTCCCTAGCGGGAGGATGAATGAGCAGTTCTTC; CDR3: CASFPSGRMNEQFF
J: TRBJ2-3; D: -; size: -; V: TRBV7-3; DNA: TGTGCCAGCAGCTTCGGTGGGCCTAGCACAGATACGCAGTATTTT; CDR3: CASSFGGPSTDTQYF
J: TRBJ2-3; D: -; size: -; V: TRBV7-9; DNA: TGTGCCAGCAGCTTAAGGGTAGAGCCAGATACGCAGTATTTT; CDR3: CASSLRVEPDTQYF
J: TRBJ1-4; D: -; size: -; V: TRBV7-8; DNA: TGTGCCAGCAGCTTCAGAGAGTTCAATGAAAAACTGTTTTTT; CDR3: CASSFREFNEKLFF
J: TRBJ2-5; D: -; size: -; V: TRBV11-2; DNA: TGTGCCAGCAGCTTAGGCAGGGAGAAAGAGACCCAGTACTTC; CDR3: CASSLGREKETQYF
J: TRBJ2-3; D: -; size: -; V: TRBV19; DNA: TGTGCCAGTAGCCTCGGGACTCACACAGATACGCAGTATTTT; CDR3: CASSLGTHTDTQYF
J: TRBJ2-2; D: -; size: -; V: TRBV25-1; DNA: TGTGACTGGTGCGGACGGATATTAAACACCGGGGAGCTGTTTTTT; CDR3: CDWCGRILNTGELFF
J: TRBJ1-1; D: TRBD1; size: -; V: TRBV6-5; DNA: TGTGCCAGCACTGAACCGGGACAGGGATCCTCAGCTTTCTTT; CDR3: CASTEPGQGSSAFF
J: TRBJ1-1; D: -; size: -; V: TRBV30; DNA: TGTGCCTGGAGTGTACGGGGTCCCAGGGCTTTCTTT; CDR3: CAWSVRGPRAFF